The 3 T cell receptor beta chains presented below share a single source sample, sequenced in a study of beta chain features in type 1 diabetes. Since all of the isolated RNA was reverse transcribed, expressed TCRB transcripts were what got sequenced. The data were produced by immunoSEQ multiplex PCR, yet TCRdb's version contains in-frame clones alone and is incomplete. The repertoire holds some 150,000 clones, with about 44% as singletons. Sequencing was performed on Tregs from blood. The receptors come from a man aged 18 to 35 in good health.

The CDR3 region has the DNA TGTGCCAGCAGCTCCGAACCAGGGCATCAAGAGACCCAGTACTTC. Residues: CASSSEPGHQETQYF. The chain has TRBV5-4 and TRBJ2-5; D may be TRBD1 (5 bases). The CDR3 is 15 amino acids. The germline gives CDR1 SGHNT, CDR2 YYREEE (reference sequence). V dropped 3 bases and J dropped 2 bases, with 14 bases sitting between them.

The chain joins TRBV27 to TRBJ2-6; 10 bases align to TRBD1. J was trimmed by 2 bases and V by 5 bases; bases with no gene match: 6. In germline, CDR1 is MNHEY, CDR2 SMNVEV (reference sequence). CDR3 length equals 17 residues. The CDR3 nucleotides read TGTGCCAGCAGTCCTTGGACAGGGGGTCCTGGGGCCAACGTCCTGACTTTC. Translating it yields CASSPWTGGPGANVLTF.

This clone was seen more than once but under ten times. The chain recombines TRBV4-2 with TRBJ2-1, with a weak D call TRBD1 (6 bases). CDR3 length equals 12 residues. V gave up 2 bases and J gave up 9 bases, with 8 bases separating them. Germline values: CDR1 LGHNA, CDR2 YNFKEQ. The CDR3 DNA reads as TGTGCCAGCAGCCAACAGGGGACTGAGCAGTTCTTC. This encodes CASSQQGTEQFF.